The sequence of this T cell receptor (beta chain) was determined in a study of blood T cells in healthy people across ages. For the second PCR, which ran for roughly 6 to 11 cycles, a sample-barcoded 5' primer and a J-beta primer mix were used. MiXCR, run by TCRdb on the 5' RACE reads, gives a single entry per CDR3 protein. The sample includes roughly 700,000 distinct CDR3 sequences, about 25% of them seen just once. To note about this clonotype: Its antigen is undetermined.

V was clipped by 4 bases and J by 10 bases, with 18 bases between them. The CDR3 is 14 amino acids. The germline V gene has CDR1 SGHRS and CDR2 YFSETQ. Study-wide results and limits: Per million T cells, the diversity of TCR beta decreased roughly linearly as age advanced.

A further study also used this sample, focusing on T cells of mothers and their children.

Sequenced: blood. The chain employs TRBV5-1 and TRBJ2-1; weak D call: TRBD1 (6 bases). This clonotype originated in a boy younger than 18 in good health. CDR3: CASSPAPQGTEQFF. DNA for the CDR3: TGCGCCAGCAGCCCCGCGCCCCAGGGGACGGAGCAGTTCTTC.